Listed below are T cell receptor beta chains from one sample, sequenced in a study of regulatory T cells in long-lasting Graves disease. Each CDR3 protein gets one entry after TCRdb re-called the multiplex PCR reads with MiXCR. The sample includes about 310,000 distinct CDR3 sequences, 20% to 25% of them seen just once. This sample comprised peripheral blood mononuclear cells (PBMCs), obtained when the disease was refractory, from a patient treated with antithyroid drugs. These receptors were taken from a female donor with Graves disease. CDR3s include the opening cysteine and the closing phenylalanine or tryptophan. Fields, in order: V gene, J gene, clone size, D gene, CDR3 DNA, CDR3 protein. The D gene is left open where the match is weak. Rows give clone size only sometimes, using once, few, many, or a class for an expanded clone.

V: TRBV11-2
J: TRBJ1-6
size: .
D: TRBD1
DNA: TGTGCCAGCGGACGACAGGGGGCTTATTCACCCCTCCACTTT
CDR3: CASGRQGAYSPLHF

V: TRBV28
J: TRBJ2-5
size: many
D: TRBD1
DNA: TGTGCCAGCAGTTTAGAGACAGGGCGTGGGGAGACCCAGTACTTC
CDR3: CASSLETGRGETQYF

V: TRBV7-9
J: TRBJ2-2
size: few
D: .
DNA: TGTGCCAGCAGCTTATTCGGGAGGGAGCTGTTTTTT
CDR3: CASSLFGRELFF

V: TRBV7-8
J: TRBJ2-7
size: few
D: .
DNA: TGTGCCAGCAGCTTTAGGGGTTACTACGAGCAGTACTTC
CDR3: CASSFRGYYEQYF

V: TRBV28
J: TRBJ2-5
size: many
D: TRBD1
DNA: TGTGCCAGCAGTTTCCACCGGGACAGGGTGGGAGAGACCCAGTACTTC
CDR3: CASSFHRDRVGETQYF

V: TRBV2
J: TRBJ2-2
size: many
D: .
DNA: TGTGCCAGCTCTCGGCGGCCGGTGGTGTTTTTT
CDR3: CASSRRPVVFF

V: TRBV5-1
J: TRBJ2-3
size: .
D: TRBD2
DNA: TGTGCCAGCAGCGATATAGCGGGAGCGGGCACAGATACGCAGTATTTT
CDR3: CASSDIAGAGTDTQYF

V: TRBV29-1
J: TRBJ2-5
size: few
D: TRBD2
DNA: TGCAGCGTTGAAGTAGGGACTATTGGGGAGACCCAGTACTTC
CDR3: CSVEVGTIGETQYF

V: TRBV5-6
J: TRBJ1-1
size: .
D: TRBD1
DNA: TGTGCCAGCAGCTGGGACAGGTTGAACACTGAAGCTTTCTTT
CDR3: CASSWDRLNTEAFF

V: TRBV28
J: TRBJ2-3
size: .
D: .
DNA: TGTGCCAGCAGTTTAGGGGCGAGGACTGGTTATAACACAGATACGCAGTATTTT
CDR3: CASSLGARTGYNTDTQYF

V: TRBV27
J: TRBJ2-7
size: .
D: TRBD1
DNA: TGTGCCAGCAGCACGGGACAGCTTGGAAAGCAGTACTTC
CDR3: CASSTGQLGKQYF

V: TRBV5-6
J: TRBJ2-2
size: .
D: .
DNA: TGTGCCAGCAGCTTTTACAGCAACACCGGGGAGCTGTTTTTT
CDR3: CASSFYSNTGELFF

V: TRBV20-1
J: TRBJ2-7
size: many
D: TRBD2
DNA: TGCAGCCCCACCCCCCTAGCGGGAGGCTACGAGCAGTACTTC
CDR3: CSPTPLAGGYEQYF

V: TRBV6-4
J: TRBJ1-5
size: few
D: .
DNA: TGTGCCAGCAGTGACCCGCCAGGGATTAGCAATCAGCCCCAGCATTTT
CDR3: CASSDPPGISNQPQHF

V: TRBV13
J: TRBJ1-6
size: few
D: TRBD1
DNA: TGTGCCAGCAGCTGGAGGGGGCGTTCACCCCTCCACTTT
CDR3: CASSWRGRSPLHF

V: TRBV5-1
J: TRBJ2-2
size: few
D: .
DNA: TGCGCCAGCAGCTTGTATGCAGGGGCGCGAAACACCGGGGAGCTGTTTTTT
CDR3: CASSLYAGARNTGELFF

V: TRBV6-2/TRBV6-3
J: TRBJ1-1
size: .
D: .
DNA: TGTGCCAGCAGTTACAGACAGCCATTACCGGAAGCTTTCTTT
CDR3: CASSYRQPLPEAFF

V: TRBV7-2
J: TRBJ2-2
size: .
D: .
DNA: TGTGCCAGAGGGTCACAGCCATCGAACACCGGGGAGCTGTTTTTT
CDR3: CARGSQPSNTGELFF

V: TRBV10-3
J: TRBJ1-3
size: .
D: .
DNA: TGTGCCATCAGTGAAGGCTCTGGAAACACCATATATTTT
CDR3: CAISEGSGNTIYF

V: TRBV28
J: TRBJ1-1
size: many
D: TRBD1
DNA: TGTGCCAGCAGGGACTACATCGGGACAGGCTGGAACACTGAAGCTTTCTTT
CDR3: CASRDYIGTGWNTEAFF

V: TRBV28
J: TRBJ1-5
size: many
D: .
DNA: TGTGCCAGCAGGCCGTACACAGGCCTAAATCAGCCCCAGCATTTT
CDR3: CASRPYTGLNQPQHF

V: TRBV6-9
J: TRBJ2-5
size: few
D: TRBD1
DNA: TGTGCCAGCAGTTACCCCCCGGGACAGGGGTTTTTGGAGACCCAGTACTTC
CDR3: CASSYPPGQGFLETQYF

V: TRBV7-8
J: TRBJ1-4
size: many
D: TRBD1
DNA: TGTGCCAGCAGTCTCGGACAGGGAAATGAAAAACTGTTTTTT
CDR3: CASSLGQGNEKLFF

V: TRBV7-8
J: TRBJ2-3
size: .
D: .
DNA: TGTGCCACTAAGCAGGGAGGCACAGATACGCAGTATTTT
CDR3: CATKQGGTDTQYF

V: TRBV7-9
J: TRBJ2-7
size: .
D: .
DNA: TGTGCCAGCAGCTTAACAGGGAGTTTCTACGAGCAGTACTTC
CDR3: CASSLTGSFYEQYF

V: TRBV6-1
J: TRBJ2-7
size: few
D: TRBD2
DNA: TGTGCCAGCAGCGGGAGGATCTTCGAGCAGTACTTC
CDR3: CASSGRIFEQYF

V: TRBV10-3
J: TRBJ2-7
size: .
D: .
DNA: TGTGCCATCAGCAACCCCGACAGGCCCTATTCCTACGAGCAGTACTTC
CDR3: CAISNPDRPYSYEQYF

V: TRBV29-1
J: TRBJ1-1
size: .
D: .
DNA: TGCAGCGTTGGGGAAGGGGTAGGAGCTTTCTTT
CDR3: CSVGEGVGAFF

V: TRBV25-1
J: TRBJ2-7
size: .
D: .
DNA: TGTGCCAGCATAGGGGGACCGGTTGAAAACGAGCAGTACTTC
CDR3: CASIGGPVENEQYF

V: TRBV28
J: TRBJ2-7
size: many
D: TRBD2
DNA: TGTGCCAGCAGTTTCACCCTCGTCTTAGCGGGAGGTTCCTACGAGCAGTACTTC
CDR3: CASSFTLVLAGGSYEQYF

V: TRBV12-3/TRBV12-4
J: TRBJ2-2
size: many
D: .
DNA: TGTGCCAGCAGTTTGGGCCGGGATTCCACCGGGGAGCTGTTTTTT
CDR3: CASSLGRDSTGELFF

V: TRBV11-2
J: TRBJ2-2
size: many
D: .
DNA: TGTGCCAGCAGCTTATATACCGGGGAGCTGTTTTTT
CDR3: CASSLYTGELFF

V: TRBV4-1
J: TRBJ1-1
size: few
D: .
DNA: TGCGCCAGCAGCCAAGTTCCAGGCGACACTGAAGCTTTCTTT
CDR3: CASSQVPGDTEAFF

V: TRBV3-1
J: TRBJ2-7
size: many
D: .
DNA: TGTGCCAGCAGCCAAGGGACCTACTACGAGCAGTACTTC
CDR3: CASSQGTYYEQYF

V: TRBV7-9
J: TRBJ2-6
size: .
D: .
DNA: TGTGCCAGCAGCTTAGTATTTCTCAGGGCCCCTGGGGCCAACGTCCTGACTTTC
CDR3: CASSLVFLRAPGANVLTF

V: TRBV20-1
J: TRBJ2-7
size: .
D: TRBD2
DNA: TGCAGTGCCCCGGGACTAGCGCTCTACGAGCAGTACTTC
CDR3: CSAPGLALYEQYF

V: TRBV7-8
J: TRBJ2-5
size: many
D: .
DNA: TGTGCCAGCATGCGACTACAAGAGACCCAGTACTTC
CDR3: CASMRLQETQYF

V: TRBV5-1
J: TRBJ2-5
size: .
D: .
DNA: TGCGCCAGCAGCACTACAGGGAGCCAAGAGACCCAGTACTTC
CDR3: CASSTTGSQETQYF

V: TRBV6-5
J: TRBJ1-1
size: many
D: .
DNA: TGTGCCAGCAGTTACCGCCGGGACACTGAAGCTTTCTTT
CDR3: CASSYRRDTEAFF

V: TRBV30
J: TRBJ1-5
size: .
D: .
DNA: TGTGCCTGGAGTATTCCGGGAATCGATTATCAGCCCCAGCATTTT
CDR3: CAWSIPGIDYQPQHF

V: TRBV7-8
J: TRBJ2-7
size: many
D: .
DNA: TGTGCCAGCAGCTTTGGCAGAACCTACGAGCAGTACTTC
CDR3: CASSFGRTYEQYF

V: TRBV6-1
J: TRBJ2-5
size: many
D: .
DNA: TGTGCCAGCAGTGCTGTTAGGGGAAAGGGAGAGACCCAGTACTTC
CDR3: CASSAVRGKGETQYF

V: TRBV11-2
J: TRBJ2-7
size: many
D: .
DNA: TGTGCCAGCAGCTTAGGTTGGGACGGATCCTACGAGCAGTACTTC
CDR3: CASSLGWDGSYEQYF

V: TRBV20-1
J: TRBJ1-6
size: many
D: .
DNA: TGCAGTGCTAGAGATTCGTGGCCGGGGGATTCACCCCTCCACTTT
CDR3: CSARDSWPGDSPLHF

V: TRBV3-1
J: TRBJ1-5
size: few
D: TRBD1
DNA: TGTGCCAGCAGCCAAGATTCCAGGGGGAGTCAGCCCCAGCATTTT
CDR3: CASSQDSRGSQPQHF

V: TRBV11-2
J: TRBJ2-7
size: few
D: .
DNA: TGTGCCAGCAGCTTAGCGGCGGGGGCGTCCTACGAGCAGTACTTC
CDR3: CASSLAAGASYEQYF

V: TRBV20-1
J: TRBJ1-4
size: .
D: .
DNA: TGCAGTGCAGAGAACCTCGCAACTAATGAAAAACTGTTTTTT
CDR3: CSAENLATNEKLFF

V: TRBV6-1
J: TRBJ2-2
size: many
D: .
DNA: TGTGCCAGCAGAGGATACAGGACGGGGATAGCCGGGGAGCTGTTTTTT
CDR3: CASRGYRTGIAGELFF